The rows below give T cell receptor beta chains drawn from one sample of a study of molecular identifiers for immune sequencing clone quantification. TCRdb re-derived calls from the PCR reads in MiXCR, one entry per CDR3 protein. The table lists over 600,000 distinct CDR3 sequences, about 20% of them singletons. Sample: naive CD8+ T cells from blood, with Jurkat cell RNA spiked in. Receptors were obtained from a human donor in good health. Some libraries in this study had Jurkat cell RNA spiked in. CDR3s include the opening cysteine and the closing phenylalanine or tryptophan. The D gene is left open where the match is weak. Size is stated for part of the rows, as once, few or many counts, or as a class when the clone is expanded.

d_call,clone_size,v_call,j_call,cdr3_nt,cdr3_aa
TRBD2,many,TRBV5-6,TRBJ2-3,TGTGCCAGCAGCCTCGGACTAGCGGGGGGTCGGAATACGCAGTATTTT,CASSLGLAGGRNTQYF
-,few,TRBV5-5,TRBJ2-1,TGTGCCAGCAGCTCTAGAGGGGCCCCGTCCTACAATGAGCAGTTCTTC,CASSSRGAPSYNEQFF
-,-,TRBV3-1,TRBJ2-7,TGTGCCAGCAGCCAAGGGAAACAGGTCACCTACGAGCAGTACTTC,CASSQGKQVTYEQYF
-,few,TRBV27,TRBJ2-2,TGTGCCAGCAGCTTAACTGGAGGACAGTCCGGGGAGCTGTTTTTT,CASSLTGGQSGELFF
TRBD2,many,TRBV6-5,TRBJ2-5,TGTGCCAGCAGTTACTCATGGGGACTAGCGGGAGGGGGTCGAGCGGACCAGTACTTC,CASSYSWGLAGGGRADQYF
TRBD1,many,TRBV29-1,TRBJ2-2,TGCAGCGCGACCTCCGGGACAGAGAACACCGGGGAGCTGTTTTTT,CSATSGTENTGELFF
TRBD1,-,TRBV28,TRBJ1-3,TGTGCCAGCAGTCCCTGGACAGGAGGGGCTGGAAACACCATATATTTT,CASSPWTGGAGNTIYF
TRBD1,many,TRBV29-1,TRBJ2-7,TGCAGCGTTGAAGGCCGGGACAGGCCGTACGAGCAGTACTTC,CSVEGRDRPYEQYF
TRBD1,-,TRBV24-1,TRBJ1-5,TGTGCCACCAGTGATACCAACTACCCGACAGGGGGAGGCGATCAGCCCCAGCATTTT,CATSDTNYPTGGGDQPQHF
TRBD1,-,TRBV27,TRBJ2-7,TGTGCCAGCGGTTTCGGGACAGGGCTCTCCTACGAGCAGTACTTC,CASGFGTGLSYEQYF
-,few,TRBV28,TRBJ1-6,TGTGCCAGCAGTTTGGAAAGCTCCTATAATTCACCCCCCCACTTT,CASSLESSYNSPPHF
-,-,TRBV19,TRBJ2-5,TGTGCCAGTAGTAGGTCCCCCGGGGGCGGGTACCAAGAGACCCTGTACTTC,CASSRSPGGGYQETLYF
TRBD1,many,TRBV4-1,TRBJ2-7,TGCGCCAGCAGCCAAACGGACAGGGCGTCCTACGAGCAGTACTTC,CASSQTDRASYEQYF
TRBD2,-,TRBV6-5,TRBJ2-1,TGTCCCAGTTCATCCGGACTAGCATTGAATGAACAGTTCTTC,CPSSSGLALNEQFF
-,many,TRBV28,TRBJ2-3,TGTGCCAGCAGTCCCTATTTCTATGGGGGGGCGGTAGATACGCAGTATTTT,CASSPYFYGGAVDTQYF
-,few,TRBV7-6,TRBJ2-2,TGTGCCAGCAGCATCCTAGCGTCAGCGAACACCGGGGAGCTGTTTTTT,CASSILASANTGELFF
TRBD2,many,TRBV5-6,TRBJ2-6,TGTGCCAGCAGCGCCGGACTAGCGTCTAGCTCTGGGGCCAACGTCCTGACTTTC,CASSAGLASSSGANVLTF
-,many,TRBV10-2,TRBJ2-1,TGCGCCAGCAGCGACGCCGATGAGCAGTTCTTC,CASSDADEQFF
-,many,TRBV6-5,TRBJ2-2,TGTGCCAGCAGTCCCGGGACTCTCGCCGGGGAGCTGTTTTTT,CASSPGTLAGELFF
-,many,TRBV20-1,TRBJ1-5,TGCAGTGCTAGAGATCGAAGTTTTAGCAATCAGCCCCAGCATTTT,CSARDRSFSNQPQHF
-,few,TRBV27,TRBJ2-1,TGTGCCGGCAGTTTTTTTGCGGGGGCCGGGTATGAGCAGTTCTTC,CAGSFFAGAGYEQFF